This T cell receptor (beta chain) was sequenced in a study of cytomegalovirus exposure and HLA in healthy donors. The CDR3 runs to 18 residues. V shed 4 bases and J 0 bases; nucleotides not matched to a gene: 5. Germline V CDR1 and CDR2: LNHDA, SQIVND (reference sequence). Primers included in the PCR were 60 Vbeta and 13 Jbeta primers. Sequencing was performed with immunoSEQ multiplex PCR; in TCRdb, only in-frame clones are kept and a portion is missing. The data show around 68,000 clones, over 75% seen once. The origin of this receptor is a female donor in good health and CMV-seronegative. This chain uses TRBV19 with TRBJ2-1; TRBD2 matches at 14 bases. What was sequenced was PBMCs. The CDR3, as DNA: TGTGCCAGTAGTACGGGACTAGCGGGAGAGAGCTCCTACAATGAGCAGTTCTTC. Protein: CASSTGLAGESSYNEQFF.